Sequencing of this TCR beta chain was carried out in a study of T-cell memory formation after mild COVID-19 (dated by TCRdb to the early 2020s). Turning to the overall study: TCR sequence clusters from the two donors were found to be largely donor specific. T-cell clones expanding and contracting after mild COVID-19 in a couple of donors were tracked by longitudinal TCRalpha and TCRbeta repertoire sequencing. The cohort comprised two young, previously healthy adult volunteers, one female and one male.

Study-wide findings and limitations: Clones contracting from day 15 to 85 had balanced CD4/CD8 phenotypes, while a second wave expanding from day 15 to 37 was biased towards CD4+. SARS-CoV-2 specificity was not confirmed for the second-wave clones peaking on day 37. Some responding clones were detected in pre-infection memory, suggesting pre-existing cross-reactive memory T cells joined the SARS-CoV-2 response. Contracting CD4+ clones appeared mostly in the CM and EM memory subsets, whereas CD8+ clones were enriched in EMRA. The study covered only a couple of mild cases, and larger cohorts including severe cases with pre-infection samples were considered necessary.

The CDR3 holds 15 amino acids from the cysteine to the phenylalanine. Only the CDR3 part of the read is kept: 45 bases, read in frame from the first base. V ends up 3 bases short and J 2 bases short, with an unmatched junction base count of 7. The germline V gene sets CDR1 to SQVTM and CDR2 to ANQGSEA. The reads were generated on an Illumina NovaSeq 6000. TCRalpha and TCRbeta cDNA libraries were constructed by 5'RACE with constant-segment primers, with sample barcodes and unique molecular identifiers being introduced. Trizol reagent was used to extract RNA from every sample. Amplification of the libraries took two PCR steps, and the second step added a second sample barcode plus Illumina TruSeq adapters. The libraries were sequenced on an Illumina NovaSeq using 2 x 150 bp paired-end reads. In the paper's pipeline: The reads were demultiplexed and collapsed into UMI-guided consensus sequences using migec v1.2.7. With mixcr v2.1.11, UMI consensuses were aligned to TRA and TRB V and J templates and assembled into clonotypes. A clonotype was counted as expanded or contracted only when both edgeR and NoisET called the clonotype significant, with the noise models trained on biological replicates. For edgeR calls, the thresholds were a false discovery rate-adjusted p below 0.01 and a log2 fold-change of 1. PCA with hierarchical clustering of max-normalized trajectories of the 1000 most abundant clonotypes was used as exploratory dynamics analysis. Each responding clone was given a CD4 or CD8 phenotype based on the CD4+ and CD8+ repertoires, which had been sequenced separately. The public reads were quality trimmed at Q25 with fastp and then assembled into clones with MiXCR by TCRdb, keeping productive beta chains. Here each entry gathers all rows of one CDR3 protein and keeps the most common genes and DNA. TCRdb's processing, not the study's, gives the V and J calls here. Counted in this sample were approximately 440,000 distinct CDR3 sequences; around 20% of them appeared once. 8.4% of the sample lies in the top ten.

Ficoll-Paque density gradient centrifugation was used to isolate PBMCs. Turning to this clonotype: The specificity of this receptor is unknown. Base qualities are not at hand, and no much larger clone is one base apart.

This receptor chain uses TRBV29-1 and TRBJ2-3; 8 bases in between match TRBD2. The receptor was derived from an adult woman who had mild COVID-19 (a few samples of this study predate the infection). The sample titles of this study are shuffled in the database, so cell type and time point are left out; the donor was told from shared clones. The sequenced material came from PBMCs or a T cell subset sorted from them (not recorded which). The CDR3 loop reads CSVDGSGSLTDTQYF. The sequence in DNA is TGCAGCGTTGATGGCAGCGGGAGCCTCACAGATACGCAGTATTTT.